The 10 T cell receptor beta chains below come from one sample, sequenced in a study of blood T cells in healthy people across ages. It was with a sample-barcoded 5' primer and a J-beta primer mix that a second PCR of roughly 7 to 12 cycles was run. In TCRdb, the 5' RACE reads were re-called with MiXCR into one record per CDR3 protein. Of hundreds of thousands of distinct CDR3 sequences in the sample, around 43% are singletons; the top ten hold 25% to 35%. Material for sequencing was blood. Receptors originate from a man older than 75 in good health.

The V and J genes are TRBV2 and TRBJ1-2; 9 positions agree with TRBD1. Trimming removed 6 bases from V and 8 bases from J; junction bases left unmatched: 10. The CDR3 runs to 14 residues. Looked up from germline, CDR1 is SNHLY and CDR2 is FYNNEI. In DNA, the CDR3 is TGTGCCAGCAGGGAGGGACAGGGATACGGAGGCTACACCTTC. Its translation: CASREGQGYGGYTF.

This rearrangement joins TRBV12-3 or TRBV12-4 to TRBJ2-7; 11 bases are a match to TRBD2. The trim removed 6 bases at V and 5 bases at J, leaving 9 bases unmatched. The CDR3 totals 15 residues. The CDR3 loop is CASSAPSGRFNEQYF. The CDR3 bases are TGTGCCAGCAGCGCCCCTAGCGGGAGGTTCAACGAGCAGTACTTC.

The V gene is TRBV14, the J gene TRBJ2-2; TRBD2 is a possible D gene (5 bases). Germline lookup yields CDR1 SGHDN and CDR2 FVKESK. V dropped 5 bases and J dropped 0 bases, with 10 bases sitting between them. The CDR3 consists of 15 residues. CDR3 loop: CASSGPGTNTGELFF. The CDR3 coding sequence is TGTGCCAGCAGCGGGCCGGGAACGAACACCGGGGAGCTGTTTTTT.

The sample holds a few counts of this clonotype. The chain links TRBV9 to TRBJ1-1; maybe TRBD1 (5 bases). The length of the CDR3 is 14 residues. The germline V gene encodes CDR1 SGDLS and CDR2 YYNGEE. Trimming removed 3 bases at V and 4 bases at J, with 13 bases between. The CDR3 region has the DNA TGTGCCAGCAGCGGGGTGGGGGGAGGCACTGAAGCTTTCTTT. Translating gives CASSGVGGGTEAFF.

The rearrangement joins TRBV11-1 to TRBJ2-2; 8 nucleotides line up with TRBD1. V shed 5 bases, J shed 1 base, and the junction held 24 bases outside the gene matches. This CDR3 spans 22 amino acids. Germline-derived CDR1 and CDR2 are SGHAT and FQDESV (reference sequence). The CDR3: CASSRPKWDRKQPQKNTGELFF. CDR3 nucleotides: TGTGCCAGCAGCCGACCTAAATGGGACAGGAAACAACCTCAAAAGAACACCGGGGAGCTGTTTTTT.

The V gene is TRBV15, the J gene TRBJ2-7, with D possibly matching TRBD1 (5 bases). The V gene's germline CDR1 is LNHNV and CDR2 YYDKDF (reference sequence). The CDR3 loop spans 14 amino acids. Trimming took off 1 base at V and 5 bases at J, with 12 bases between the two ends. Written as DNA, the CDR3 is TGTGCCACCAGCAGAGCCCAGGGCTTCCACGAGCAGTACTTC. Translating gives CATSRAQGFHEQYF.

For the CDR3, the DNA is TGTGCCAGCAGTTTCGGGACAGGGCTCTCAGGGGCCAACGTCCTGACTTTC. This sequence encodes CASSFGTGLSGANVLTF. V usage is TRBV28 and J usage is TRBJ2-6; 9 bases line up with TRBD1. The CDR3 covers 17 residues. Looked up from germline, CDR1 is MDHEN and CDR2 is SYDVKM. With V trimmed by 3 bases and J by 4 bases, 7 bases remained unmatched.

The CDR3 DNA follows: TGTGCCAGCAGTCGCGAACCGGGTCGGCAGGGGGCTCACGAGCAGTACTTC. It codes for CASSREPGRQGAHEQYF. J is TRBJ2-7 and V is TRBV7-2; 8 positions match TRBD1. This CDR3 has 17 residues. Unmatched junction bases numbered 18, after V lost 6 bases and J lost 5 bases. Germline V lookup: CDR1 SGHTA, CDR2 FQGNSA.

The V and J genes are TRBV11-2 and TRBJ1-5; D remains unclear. Germline CDR1 and CDR2: SGHAT and FQNNGV. The ends were cut back, 6 bases at V and 0 bases at J, with 6 bases in the middle. The CDR3 has 13 amino acids. The chain's CDR3 is CASSWNSNQPQHF. The DNA for the CDR3 is TGTGCCAGCAGTTGGAATAGCAATCAGCCCCAGCATTTT.

Notes on this clonotype: A clone one base away is much larger, so this may be a read error. The rearrangement joins TRBV29-1 to TRBJ2-7; D remains ambiguous. Germline CDR1 is SQVTM and CDR2 is ANQGSEA. The CDR3 spans 11 residues. The germline V and J ends were trimmed by 8 bases and 2 bases, with 10 bases remaining between them. The CDR3 sequence: CSTRLAYEQYF. The DNA of the CDR3 is TGCAGCACCCGCCTCGCCTACGAGCAGTACTTC.